One and the same sample provided the 23 T cell receptor beta chains below, sequenced in a study of cytomegalovirus exposure and HLA in healthy donors. Sequenced by immunoSEQ multiplex PCR; TCRdb stores in-frame clones only, minus some. This sample yields roughly 98,000 clones, of which around nine tenths are seen a single time; roughly 4.3% belongs to the top ten. The material sequenced was PBMCs. These receptors came from a woman aged 25 to 39 in good health and CMV-seronegative.

The chain has TRBV19 and TRBJ1-4, with TRBD1 identical over 7 bases. This CDR3 is 15 amino acids long. V lost 3 bases to trimming and J lost 4 bases; unmatched junction nucleotides: 5. Germline values: CDR1 LNHDA, CDR2 SQIVND (reference sequence). CDR3 in DNA: TGTGCCAGTAGTATTCGGGACAGAAGTAATGAAAAACTGTTTTTT. It yields the protein CASSIRDRSNEKLFF.

The chain couples TRBV18 to TRBJ1-2; the D gene is possibly TRBD1 (5 bases). CDR3 length: 15 residues. Germline CDR1 is KGHSH and CDR2 is LQKENI. V shed 0 bases and J shed 12 bases, with 20 bases lying between them. In nucleotides, the CDR3 is TGTGCCAGCTCACCACCGACGGGGGTTGGTGTTTCGCACACCTTC. As protein: CASSPPTGVGVSHTF. Drawing the rest from reference TRBV18 and TRBJ1-2, the complete variable domain is NAGVMQNPRHLVRRRGQEARLRCSPMKGHSHVYWYRQLPEEGLKFMVYLQKENIIDESGMPKERFSAEFPKEGPSILRIQQVVRGDSAAYFCASSPPTGVGVSHTFGSGTRLTVV.

The chain combines TRBV29-1 with TRBJ2-1, with TRBD2 matching over 11 bases. J gave up 9 bases and V 4 bases, and 5 bases lay outside the gene matches. Per germline, CDR1 SQVTM and CDR2 ANQGSEA. The CDR3 has 13 residues. CDR3 coding DNA: TGCAGCGTTGGAGGTAGCGGGAGGGTTGAGCAGTTCTTC. This encodes CSVGGSGRVEQFF.

This sequence joins TRBV15 and TRBJ1-2, with 8 bases identical to TRBD1. Per the germline V gene, CDR1 is LNHNV and CDR2 is YYDKDF (reference sequence). The J segment lost 3 bases and the V segment lost 8 bases, leaving 2 bases of the junction unmatched. This CDR3 contains 12 residues. The CDR3 bases are TGTGCCACCGCGGGACAGGACTATGGCTACACCTTC. This encodes CATAGQDYGYTF.

This chain links TRBV19 with TRBJ2-7, with D maybe TRBD1 (5 bases). The germline gives CDR1 LNHDA, CDR2 SQIVND (reference sequence). The CDR3 spans 14 residues. Trimming took off 1 base at V and 6 bases at J, with 13 bases between the two ends. The CDR3 DNA follows: TGTGCCAGTAGTATAGCCACAGGCCCTCGCGAGCAGTACTTC. It codes for CASSIATGPREQYF. Looking up the rest from reference TRBV19 and TRBJ2-7 gives the full variable domain: DGGITQSPKYLFRKEGQNVTLSCEQNLNHDAMYWYRQDPGQGLRLIYYSQIVNDFQKGDIAEGYSVSREKKESFPLTVTSAQKNPTAFYLCASSIATGPREQYFGPGTRLTVT.

The chain combines TRBV4-1 with TRBJ2-5, with 7 bases fitting TRBD1. Per the germline V gene, CDR1 is MGHRA and CDR2 is YSYEKL. V dropped 2 bases and J dropped 4; count of bases not matched to a gene: 7. The CDR3 extends over 15 amino acids. The CDR3 region is CASSQPGQRVETQYF. The CDR3 coding sequence is TGCGCCAGCAGCCAACCGGGACAGAGGGTAGAGACCCAGTACTTC.

The chain links TRBV18 to TRBJ2-3, with D perhaps TRBD1 (6 bases). Trimming pared 3 bases from V and 1 base from J, leaving 11 bases between. Per germline, CDR1 KGHSH and CDR2 LQKENI. The CDR3 totals 15 residues. The CDR3 bases are TGTGCCAGCTCACCCGTACAGGGAGGCACAGATACGCAGTATTTT. The encoded protein is CASSPVQGGTDTQYF.

The V and J genes are TRBV9 and TRBJ1-3; weak D call: TRBD1 (6 bases). V lost 7 bases and J lost 0, with 11 bases in between. The CDR3 runs to 14 residues. CDR1 and CDR2 from the germline V gene are SGDLS and YYNGEE. The CDR3 DNA reads TGTGCCAGCGGGGGCTCCATCTCTGGAAACACCATATATTTT. Translation: CASGGSISGNTIYF. Filled out from reference TRBV9 and TRBJ1-3, the complete variable domain reads DSGVTQTPKHLITATGQRVTLRCSPRSGDLSVYWYQQSLDQGLQFLIQYYNGEERAKGNILERFSAQQFPDLHSELNLSSLELGDSALYFCASGGSISGNTIYFGEGSWLTVV.

This chain joins TRBV9 and TRBJ2-5, with TRBD1 as a possible D gene (5 bases). CDR1 SGDLS and CDR2 YYNGEE come from the germline V gene. The CDR3 is 14 amino acids. Trimming cost V 0 bases and J 2 bases, with 8 bases left between them. The CDR3 reads CASSVEGLQETQYF. For the CDR3, the DNA is TGTGCCAGCAGCGTAGAGGGGTTACAAGAGACCCAGTACTTC.

The CDR3 DNA is TGTGCCAGCAGCCTCGGGTCGGTTAACACTGAAGCTTTCTTT. Encoded protein: CASSLGSVNTEAFF. The chain recombines TRBV7-3 with TRBJ1-1, with no clear D. With 5 bases removed from V and 2 bases from J, the gap between germline ends came to 12 bases. Germline CDR1 and CDR2: SGHTA and FQGTGA. There are 14 residues in the CDR3.

The J gene is TRBJ2-7, the V gene TRBV15; 7 nucleotides match TRBD2. Germline V gene sequence: CDR1 LNHNV, CDR2 YYDKDF (reference sequence). V was clipped by 3 bases and J by 3 bases; unmatched bases: 2. This CDR3 has 13 residues. The CDR3 spells CATSRRTSYEQYF. The CDR3 DNA follows: TGTGCCACCAGCAGGCGGACTAGCTACGAGCAGTACTTC.

This chain joins TRBV11-2 and TRBJ2-2; 8 bases line up with TRBD2. The CDR3 length is 14 residues. In germline, CDR1 is SGHAT, CDR2 FQNNGV. With V trimmed by 5 bases and J by 8 bases, 7 bases remained unmatched. The CDR3 DNA reads as TGTGCCAGCAGCCCCCGGACTAGCTATGGGGAGCTGTTTTTT. It encodes CASSPRTSYGELFF.

This clone was recorded once. V and J are TRBV11-3 and TRBJ2-7; TRBD2 agrees at 10 bases. Germline trimming cut 2 bases from V and 7 bases from J; bases unmatched to any gene: 8. Germline values: CDR1 SGHNT, CDR2 YENEEA. The CDR3 has 15 amino acids. The CDR3 loop is CASSLTGLAGEEQYF. The DNA for the CDR3 is TGTGCCAGCAGCTTAACAGGTCTAGCGGGAGAGGAGCAGTACTTC.

V gene TRBV11-2 combines with J gene TRBJ2-1; 8 bases are shared with TRBD1. CDR1 is SGHAT and CDR2 is FQNNGV in the germline V gene. CDR3 size: 15 residues. With V trimmed by 6 bases and J by 7 bases, 11 bases remained unmatched. The CDR3 DNA follows: TGTGCCAGCAGACCTAACCAGGGGGCAGGGAATGAGCAGTTCTTC. Translating gives CASRPNQGAGNEQFF.

The chain links TRBV5-1 to TRBJ1-2, with a possible D match to TRBD1 (5 bases). Trimming stripped 1 base from V and 4 bases from J, with 11 bases between. The CDR3 sequence is 14 residues long. Germline values: CDR1 SGHRS, CDR2 YFSETQ. CDR3 nucleotides: TGCGCCAGCAGCTTGACGCAGGGAGGCTATGGCTACACCTTC. This sequence encodes CASSLTQGGYGYTF.

The rearrangement joins TRBV4-1 to TRBJ2-1, with D possibly being TRBD2 (5 bases). CDR1 is MGHRA and CDR2 is YSYEKL in the germline V gene. The CDR3 is made up of 14 amino acids. Between the trimmed V and J ends, which lost 1 base and 7 bases, there was a span of 11 bases. DNA for the CDR3: TGCGCCAGCAGCCAAGTTGGGAGAGCTAATGAGCAGTTCTTC. This codes for CASSQVGRANEQFF.

This chain connects TRBV6-1 to TRBJ2-1; weak D call: TRBD2 (7 bases). The CDR3 covers 15 residues. V lost 2 bases, J lost 5 bases, and 13 bases lay in between. The germline V gene has CDR1 MNHNS and CDR2 SASEGT. Here the CDR3 DNA reads TGTGCCAGCAGTGAAAGGCGGGGGCCTCACAATGAGCAGTTCTTC. Amino acids: CASSERRGPHNEQFF.

V and J are TRBV5-1 and TRBJ2-5, with 7 bases fitting TRBD2. J gave up 3 bases and V 4 bases, and 9 bases lay outside the gene matches. The CDR3 has 15 residues. The germline V gene has CDR1 SGHRS and CDR2 YFSETQ. This chain's CDR3 is CASSGEGHLEETQYF. In DNA form, the CDR3 reads TGCGCCAGCAGCGGGGAGGGGCACCTAGAAGAGACCCAGTACTTC.

The rearrangement uses TRBV13 and TRBJ2-3; D perhaps matches TRBD2 (6 bases). V was pared by 4 bases and J by 0 bases, with 11 bases between. The CDR3 has 15 amino acids. CDR1 and CDR2 from the germline V gene are PRHDT and FYEKMQ (reference sequence). The CDR3 nucleotides read TGTGCCAGCAGCTGGGGTAGCGGAAGCACAGATACGCAGTATTTT. Translation gives CASSWGSGSTDTQYF.

A few counts support this clone. The V gene is TRBV7-3, the J gene TRBJ1-2, with a tentative D call TRBD1 (5 bases). V was pared by 5 bases and J by 8 bases, with 15 bases between. Germline V gene sequence: CDR1 SGHTA, CDR2 FQGTGA. This CDR3 has 13 amino acids. CDR3 nucleotides: TGTGCCAGCAGCCTTAGAAGGGGTGAAGGCTACACCTTC. Translated: CASSLRRGEGYTF. The complete variable domain, with remaining parts taken from reference TRBV7-3 and TRBJ1-2, reads GAGVSQTPSNKVTEKGKYVELRCDPISGHTALYWYRQSLGQGPEFLIYFQGTGAADDSGLPNDRFFAVRPEGSVSTLKIQRTERGDSAVYLCASSLRRGEGYTFGSGTRLTVV.

V gene TRBV12-5 combines with J gene TRBJ1-1, with D unclear. The CDR3 length is 13 residues. In germline, CDR1 is LGHNT, CDR2 FRNRAP. Trimming removed 4 bases from V and 5 bases from J, with 11 bases in between. The CDR3 coding sequence is TGTGCTAGTGGTTCCCCGAGAACGACTGAAGCTTTCTTT. Translating it yields CASGSPRTTEAFF.

The chain is built from TRBV6-6 and TRBJ2-5; no firm D call. CDR1 MNHNY and CDR2 SVGAGI come from the germline V gene (reference sequence). The CDR3 is made up of 13 amino acids. Trimming shortened V by 2 bases and J by 5 bases, and 9 bases separated the two germline ends. CDR3 sequence (DNA): TGTGCCAGCAGTTACCCGAGTGAGGAGACCCAGTACTTC. As protein: CASSYPSEETQYF.

The chain combines TRBV18 with TRBJ2-7, with D unresolved. There are 16 residues in the CDR3. The V end was cut by 3 bases, the J end by 1 base, with 16 bases between. Germline V gene lookup returns CDR1 KGHSH and CDR2 LQKENI. CDR3 region: CASSPPVTQFSYEQYF. CDR3 coding DNA: TGTGCCAGCTCACCCCCGGTGACTCAATTTTCCTACGAGCAGTACTTC.